A single sample is the source of the 17 T cell receptor beta chains below, sequenced in a study of sequential checkpoint blockade in melanoma (dated by TCRdb to about 2019). The sample's treatment or condition, from its label and the paper: randomized to nivolumab then ipilimumab (arm A) or the reverse (arm B). Library preparation used the immunoSEQ multiplex PCR assay. TCRdb took this table from immuneACCESS and kept in-frame rearrangements with V and J called. Such tables lack part of the clones; where checked against another copy, unresolved V genes explain under half of the gap, and the rest is unexplained. Present in this sample are around 18,000 clones, about 69% of which were seen just once. In total, the top ten clones hold 15% to 20% of the sample. The source was CD8+ T cells sorted from blood (inferred from file names), collected from a patient given nivolumab and ipilimumab in sequence. These TCRs come from a human donor with melanoma.

The gene calls are TRBV27 and TRBJ2-4; 10 positions match TRBD1. The CDR3 has 14 amino acids. Germline loops: CDR1 MNHEY, CDR2 SMNVEV (reference sequence). Unmatched junction bases numbered 5, after V lost 6 bases and J lost 6 bases. CDR3 protein: CASRSRDRGNIQYF. The CDR3 coding sequence is TGTGCCAGCAGAAGCCGGGACAGGGGAAACATTCAGTACTTC.

This clone has a handful of counts. This sequence joins TRBV7-9 and TRBJ2-7; 12 bases are a match to TRBD2. Germline loops: CDR1 SEHNR, CDR2 FQNEAQ (reference sequence). The CDR3 is 15 residues long. Trimming removed 3 bases from V and 5 bases from J; junction bases left unmatched: 5. CDR3 nucleotide sequence: TGTGCCAGCAGCTTCCCGACTAGCGGGAGCGACGAGCAGTACTTC. Translation gives CASSFPTSGSDEQYF.

CDR3 loop: CASSESNPGTEAFF. The CDR3 coding sequence is TGTGCCAGCAGCGAGTCCAATCCGGGGACTGAAGCTTTCTTT. V and J are TRBV9 and TRBJ1-1; D gene unclear. The germline V gene has CDR1 SGDLS and CDR2 YYNGEE. V was cut by 3 bases and J by 5 bases, with 14 bases left in between. The CDR3 extends over 14 amino acids.

The chain employs TRBV19 and TRBJ2-7, with a possible D match to TRBD2 (5 bases). Deletions cut 3 bases from V and 4 bases from J, with 10 bases between. The CDR3 runs to 13 residues. The germline CDR1 and CDR2 sequences are LNHDA and SQIVND (reference sequence). CDR3 protein: CASSIGLVYEQYF. DNA of the CDR3: TGTGCCAGTAGTATCGGACTGGTTTACGAGCAGTACTTC.

V and J are TRBV7-9 and TRBJ2-1; 11 bases agree with TRBD2. With V trimmed by 5 bases and J by 6 bases, 9 bases remained unmatched. This CDR3 spans 16 amino acids. Germline lookup yields CDR1 SEHNR and CDR2 FQNEAQ (reference sequence). For the CDR3, the DNA is TGTGCCAGCAGCCCAACTAGCGGGAGTGTGGGCAATGAGCAGTTCTTC. This encodes CASSPTSGSVGNEQFF.

In regard to this clone: In the same sample, other DNA sequences code for this CDR3. The V and J genes are TRBV6-5 and TRBJ1-2; the match to TRBD1 covers 7 bases. Looked up from germline, CDR1 is MNHEY and CDR2 is SVGAGI. The CDR3 consists of 15 residues. V was pared by 5 bases and J by 7 bases, with 13 bases of the junction left unmatched. The CDR3 region has the DNA TGTGCCAGCAGTACGCGGACAGGAAGGGCGGCTGGCTACACCTTC. Its translation: CASSTRTGRAAGYTF.

This clone was counted only a few times. The chain recombines TRBV19 with TRBJ1-5, with TRBD1 as a possible D gene (5 bases). The CDR3 sequence is 13 residues long. Trimming left V 5 bases short and J 9 bases short, with 14 bases between. Germline V gene lookup returns CDR1 LNHDA and CDR2 SQIVND (reference sequence). Here the CDR3 DNA reads TGTGCCAGTAGTCAGGGTACGAGCACGCCCCAGCATTTT. It specifies CASSQGTSTPQHF. The full variable domain, completed using reference TRBV19 and TRBJ1-5, is DGGITQSPKYLFRKEGQNVTLSCEQNLNHDAMYWYRQDPGQGLRLIYYSQIVNDFQKGDIAEGYSVSREKKESFPLTVTSAQKNPTAFYLCASSQGTSTPQHFGDGTRLSIL.

The chain combines TRBV27 with TRBJ2-1, with a weak D call TRBD2 (6 bases). The CDR3 covers 15 residues. V dropped 6 bases and J dropped 3 bases, with 15 bases sitting between them. In germline, CDR1 is MNHEY, CDR2 SMNVEV (reference sequence). The CDR3 loop is CASRGSGAFYNEQFF. CDR3 in DNA: TGTGCCAGCAGGGGTAGCGGAGCCTTCTACAATGAGCAGTTCTTC.

The chain uses TRBV9 and TRBJ2-7; 7 bases align to TRBD1. The CDR3 sequence is 15 residues long. V was clipped by 3 bases and J by 9 bases; unmatched bases: 15. Germline V CDR1 and CDR2: SGDLS, YYNGEE. The CDR3, as DNA: TGTGCCAGCAGCGGATCCGGGACAGCGAGTGAGGGGCAGTACTTC. As protein: CASSGSGTASEGQYF.

The chain couples TRBV6-5 to TRBJ2-7, with 8 bases that match TRBD1. Germline V CDR1 and CDR2: MNHEY, SVGAGI. V shed 2 bases and J 5 bases; nucleotides not matched to a gene: 2. This CDR3 is 13 amino acids long. The DNA for the CDR3 is TGTGCCAGCAGTTACGGACAGGGAAACGAGCAGTACTTC. Protein sequence: CASSYGQGNEQYF.

By its share, this clone is medium-sized. This CDR3 is CASSPLPTGPPGAFF. CDR3 sequence (DNA): TGTGCCAGCAGTCCCCTCCCGACAGGACCGCCCGGGGCTTTCTTT. The chain carries TRBV27 and TRBJ1-1; D is possibly TRBD1 (6 bases). Trimming took off 5 bases at V and 11 bases at J, with 24 bases between the two ends. Germline CDR1 reads MNHEY; CDR2 reads SMNVEV (reference sequence). This CDR3 contains 15 residues.

A single count supports this clone. This chain uses TRBV7-9 with TRBJ2-2, with 8 bases that match TRBD2. The V segment lost 8 bases and the J segment 4 bases; nucleotides outside the gene matches: 12. CDR3 length: 16 residues. Per the germline V gene, CDR1 is SEHNR and CDR2 is FQNEAQ (reference sequence). The DNA for the CDR3 is TGTGCCAGCTTCGGGGGGGGAGTGAGAGTCACCGGGGAGCTGTTTTTT. Encoded protein: CASFGGGVRVTGELFF.

V is TRBV2 and J is TRBJ1-5; 7 bases align to TRBD1. The CDR3 consists of 14 residues. CDR1 SNHLY and CDR2 FYNNEI come from the germline V gene. V lost 6 bases to trimming and J lost 3 bases; unmatched junction nucleotides: 5. The CDR3: CASRTGQYNQPQHF. DNA of the CDR3: TGTGCCAGCAGGACGGGACAGTACAATCAGCCCCAGCATTTT.

The V gene is TRBV28, the J gene TRBJ1-1; 7 positions match TRBD1. CDR1 MDHEN and CDR2 SYDVKM come from the germline V gene. The CDR3 sequence is 14 residues long. The ends lost 5 bases at V and 4 bases at J; junction bases unmatched: 7. The CDR3 protein is CASSVQGFVTEAFF. The DNA for the CDR3 is TGTGCCAGCAGTGTACAGGGGTTTGTCACTGAAGCTTTCTTT. The whole variable domain, filled in from reference TRBV28 and TRBJ1-1, reads DVKVTQSSRYLVKRTGEKVFLECVQDMDHENMFWYRQDPGLGLRLIYFSYDVKMKEKGDIPEGYSVSREKKERFSLILESASTNQTSMYLCASSVQGFVTEAFFGQGTRLTVV.

The chain uses TRBV10-2 and TRBJ2-7; tentative D call: TRBD2 (6 bases). Trimming shortened V by 10 bases and J by 6 bases, and 22 bases separated the two germline ends. CDR1 is WSHSY and CDR2 is SAAADI in the germline V gene. The length of the CDR3 is 14 residues. The CDR3 DNA is TGCGCCACCTCCGAGGAAAGGCCCGGGGGCGAGCAGTACTTC. Translating it yields CATSEERPGGEQYF.

This chain uses TRBV27 with TRBJ2-1; TRBD2 matches at 12 bases. Losses at the gene ends were 7 bases for V and 1 base for J; bases not matched to a gene: 8. The CDR3 has 17 amino acids. Germline CDR1 and CDR2: MNHEY and SMNVEV (reference sequence). The CDR3 reads CASIGLAGGYSYNEQFF. DNA for the CDR3: TGTGCCAGCATTGGGCTAGCGGGAGGGTATTCCTACAATGAGCAGTTCTTC.

By share of the sample, this clone is medium-sized. V and J are TRBV19 and TRBJ1-2; a possible D gene is TRBD1 (6 bases). The CDR3 is 13 residues long. V lost 3 bases and J lost 4, with 9 bases in between. Germline CDR1 and CDR2: LNHDA and SQIVND (reference sequence). CDR3 sequence: CASSMDSFYGYTF. CDR3 sequence (DNA): TGTGCCAGTAGTATGGACAGCTTCTATGGCTACACCTTC.